The rows below give T cell receptor beta chains drawn from one sample of a study of beta chain features in type 1 diabetes. Method: immunoSEQ multiplex PCR; TCRdb's copy keeps in-frame clones and lacks some. The profile covers about 180,000 clones, with about 13% appearing a single time and 0.55% to 0.8% taken by the ten largest. Material for sequencing was central memory CD4+ T cells from blood. The source is a woman aged 18-30 years in good health. Both conserved end residues are part of each CDR3. The D gene is left open where the match is weak. Rows may omit the clone size; those that give it use once, few, many or a size class.

V gene: TRBV11-2
D gene: TRBD2
J gene: TRBJ2-1
clone size: once
CDR3 protein: CASSQRLAGRNEQFF
CDR3 DNA: TGTGCCAGCAGCCAGCGACTAGCGGGAAGGAATGAGCAGTTCTTC

V gene: TRBV2
D gene: NA
J gene: TRBJ2-1
clone size: NA
CDR3 protein: CASSGTDNEQFF
CDR3 DNA: TGTGCCAGCAGTGGGACTGACAATGAGCAGTTCTTC

V gene: TRBV6-6
D gene: NA
J gene: TRBJ2-6
clone size: few
CDR3 protein: CASSGDSSGANVLTF
CDR3 DNA: TGTGCCAGCAGTGGAGACAGCTCTGGGGCCAACGTCCTGACTTTC

V gene: TRBV11-2
D gene: TRBD1
J gene: TRBJ1-2
clone size: few
CDR3 protein: CASSLAGQGIDYTF
CDR3 DNA: TGTGCCAGCAGCTTAGCGGGACAGGGCATCGACTACACCTTC

V gene: TRBV5-4
D gene: TRBD1
J gene: TRBJ1-1
clone size: few
CDR3 protein: CASSPYRDSAEAFF
CDR3 DNA: TGTGCCAGCAGCCCCTACCGGGACAGCGCTGAAGCTTTCTTT

V gene: TRBV5-1
D gene: TRBD1
J gene: TRBJ2-5
clone size: few
CDR3 protein: CATSTGTGSETQYF
CDR3 DNA: TGCGCCACTTCAACCGGGACAGGGTCTGAGACCCAGTACTTC

V gene: TRBV5-1
D gene: NA
J gene: TRBJ2-3
clone size: NA
CDR3 protein: CASSITTSSTDTQYF
CDR3 DNA: TGCGCCAGCAGCATCACAACCTCTAGCACAGATACGCAGTATTTT

V gene: TRBV4-2
D gene: NA
J gene: TRBJ2-5
clone size: few
CDR3 protein: CASSQDLLGGVQETQYF
CDR3 DNA: TGTGCCAGCAGCCAAGATCTTTTAGGCGGGGTCCAAGAGACCCAGTACTTC

V gene: TRBV11-2
D gene: NA
J gene: TRBJ2-7
clone size: few
CDR3 protein: CASSLDQGSGRRYF
CDR3 DNA: TGTGCCAGCAGCTTAGATCAAGGTAGCGGTAGGCGGTACTTC

V gene: TRBV7-9
D gene: NA
J gene: TRBJ2-1
clone size: NA
CDR3 protein: CASSLTTSIYEQFF
CDR3 DNA: TGTGCCAGCAGCTTAACGACTAGTATCTATGAGCAGTTCTTC

V gene: TRBV7-2
D gene: TRBD2
J gene: TRBJ2-1
clone size: few
CDR3 protein: CASSLGLAGSEQFF
CDR3 DNA: TGTGCCAGCAGCTTAGGACTAGCGGGAAGCGAGCAGTTCTTC

V gene: TRBV27
D gene: NA
J gene: TRBJ1-3
clone size: few
CDR3 protein: CASKTPRRAGNTIYF
CDR3 DNA: TGTGCCAGCAAAACGCCACGGAGGGCTGGAAACACCATATATTTT

V gene: TRBV7-9
D gene: NA
J gene: TRBJ1-1
clone size: few
CDR3 protein: CASSFGNRETEAFF
CDR3 DNA: TGTGCCAGCAGCTTCGGAAACAGGGAGACTGAAGCTTTCTTT

V gene: TRBV7-9
D gene: TRBD2
J gene: TRBJ2-1
clone size: few
CDR3 protein: CASSSYGASGKNEQFF
CDR3 DNA: TGTGCCAGCAGCTCATACGGGGCTAGCGGGAAGAATGAGCAGTTCTTC

V gene: TRBV19
D gene: NA
J gene: TRBJ2-5
clone size: NA
CDR3 protein: CASSRAYQETQYF
CDR3 DNA: TGTGCCAGTAGCCGAGCGTACCAAGAGACCCAGTACTTC

V gene: TRBV30
D gene: TRBD2
J gene: TRBJ2-5
clone size: NA
CDR3 protein: CAWSVFSGRKETQYF
CDR3 DNA: TGTGCCTGGAGTGTATTCAGCGGGAGAAAAGAGACCCAGTACTTC

V gene: TRBV7-2
D gene: NA
J gene: TRBJ1-1
clone size: NA
CDR3 protein: CASSPGGQIRTEAFF
CDR3 DNA: TGTGCCAGCAGCCCGGGCGGACAGATAAGGACTGAAGCTTTCTTT

V gene: TRBV9
D gene: NA
J gene: TRBJ2-3
clone size: NA
CDR3 protein: CASSGSGYTDTQYF
CDR3 DNA: TGTGCCAGCAGCGGAAGCGGGTACACAGATACGCAGTATTTT

V gene: TRBV6-4
D gene: TRBD1
J gene: TRBJ1-5
clone size: NA
CDR3 protein: CASRIPTGGGGQPQHF
CDR3 DNA: TGTGCCAGCAGAATACCTACAGGGGGCGGGGGTCAGCCCCAGCATTTT

V gene: TRBV14
D gene: TRBD2
J gene: TRBJ2-7
clone size: few
CDR3 protein: CASSRAGVGEQYF
CDR3 DNA: TGTGCCAGCAGCCGCGCGGGGGTGGGTGAGCAGTACTTC

V gene: TRBV6-6
D gene: NA
J gene: TRBJ2-4
clone size: NA
CDR3 protein: CASNAPSENIQYF
CDR3 DNA: TGTGCCAGCAACGCGCCATCCGAAAACATTCAGTACTTC

V gene: TRBV19
D gene: TRBD1
J gene: TRBJ2-7
clone size: NA
CDR3 protein: CASSTIDRARYEQYF
CDR3 DNA: TGTGCCAGTAGTACCATAGACAGGGCGAGGTACGAGCAGTACTTC

V gene: TRBV11-2
D gene: NA
J gene: TRBJ1-1
clone size: NA
CDR3 protein: CASSFTRDTEAFF
CDR3 DNA: TGTGCCAGCAGCTTTACGAGGGACACTGAAGCTTTCTTT

V gene: TRBV7-2
D gene: NA
J gene: TRBJ2-2
clone size: NA
CDR3 protein: CASRSRGTGELFF
CDR3 DNA: TGTGCCAGCAGATCCCGGGGGACCGGGGAGCTGTTTTTT

V gene: TRBV28
D gene: TRBD2
J gene: TRBJ2-1
clone size: NA
CDR3 protein: CASSPAGTTYNEQFF
CDR3 DNA: TGTGCCAGCAGCCCCGCCGGGACTACCTACAATGAGCAGTTCTTC

V gene: TRBV6-1
D gene: TRBD2
J gene: TRBJ2-1
clone size: NA
CDR3 protein: CASISGTTSYNEQFF
CDR3 DNA: TGTGCCAGCATCTCCGGGACTACTTCCTACAATGAGCAGTTCTTC

V gene: TRBV6-5
D gene: TRBD1
J gene: TRBJ1-4
clone size: few
CDR3 protein: CASSYYRGYEKLFF
CDR3 DNA: TGTGCCAGCAGTTACTACAGGGGGTATGAAAAACTGTTTTTT

V gene: TRBV5-4
D gene: NA
J gene: TRBJ2-5
clone size: few
CDR3 protein: CASSSYQETQYF
CDR3 DNA: TGTGCCAGCAGCTCCTATCAAGAGACCCAGTACTTC

V gene: TRBV28
D gene: NA
J gene: TRBJ1-5
clone size: few
CDR3 protein: CASSEGYQPQHF
CDR3 DNA: TGTGCCAGCAGTGAGGGTTACCAGCCCCAGCATTTT

V gene: TRBV28
D gene: NA
J gene: TRBJ1-1
clone size: NA
CDR3 protein: CASSTGLRSAFF
CDR3 DNA: TGTGCCAGCAGTACAGGGCTGAGATCGGCTTTCTTT

V gene: TRBV6-5
D gene: NA
J gene: TRBJ2-7
clone size: NA
CDR3 protein: CASSYVAGAPYEQYF
CDR3 DNA: TGTGCCAGCAGTTATGTGGCAGGGGCCCCTTACGAGCAGTACTTC

V gene: TRBV29-1
D gene: TRBD1
J gene: TRBJ1-2
clone size: few
CDR3 protein: CSVVLDRASYTF
CDR3 DNA: TGCAGCGTCGTCCTGGACAGGGCTAGCTACACCTTC

V gene: TRBV30
D gene: NA
J gene: TRBJ1-5
clone size: few
CDR3 protein: CAWRWTADTDEPQHF
CDR3 DNA: TGTGCCTGGAGGTGGACAGCCGACACCGATGAGCCCCAGCATTTT

V gene: TRBV5-6
D gene: TRBD1
J gene: TRBJ2-7
clone size: NA
CDR3 protein: CASSLTGAGSYEQYF
CDR3 DNA: TGTGCCAGCAGTTTGACAGGGGCTGGGTCCTACGAGCAGTACTTC

V gene: TRBV29-1
D gene: NA
J gene: TRBJ2-1
clone size: many
CDR3 protein: CSLGPTYNEQFF
CDR3 DNA: TGCAGCTTGGGGCCCACCTACAATGAGCAGTTCTTC

V gene: TRBV7-3
D gene: NA
J gene: TRBJ1-1
clone size: NA
CDR3 protein: CASSLEGNTEAFF
CDR3 DNA: TGTGCCAGCAGCTTAGAGGGGAACACTGAAGCTTTCTTT

V gene: TRBV28
D gene: NA
J gene: TRBJ2-1
clone size: few
CDR3 protein: CASSTGLPYNEQFF
CDR3 DNA: TGTGCCAGCAGCACAGGGTTGCCCTACAATGAGCAGTTCTTC

V gene: TRBV18
D gene: NA
J gene: TRBJ2-7
clone size: NA
CDR3 protein: CASSPRRTYEQYF
CDR3 DNA: TGTGCCAGCTCACCGAGGCGGACCTACGAGCAGTACTTC

V gene: TRBV25-1
D gene: TRBD1
J gene: TRBJ1-1
clone size: NA
CDR3 protein: CASSESRGQSMNTEAFF
CDR3 DNA: TGTGCCAGCAGTGAATCCAGGGGGCAGTCAATGAACACTGAAGCTTTCTTT

V gene: TRBV28
D gene: TRBD2
J gene: TRBJ2-3
clone size: few
CDR3 protein: CASSLRLAGSDTQYF
CDR3 DNA: TGTGCCAGCAGTTTGCGACTAGCGGGTTCAGATACGCAGTATTTT

V gene: TRBV6-6
D gene: TRBD2
J gene: TRBJ2-5
clone size: few
CDR3 protein: CASGPRLAGFQETQYF
CDR3 DNA: TGTGCCAGCGGCCCCCGTTTAGCGGGATTCCAAGAGACCCAGTACTTC

V gene: TRBV4-2
D gene: NA
J gene: TRBJ2-7
clone size: few
CDR3 protein: CASSRSRENEQYF
CDR3 DNA: TGTGCCAGCAGCCGATCCCGGGAGAACGAGCAGTACTTC

V gene: TRBV2
D gene: NA
J gene: TRBJ1-1
clone size: few
CDR3 protein: CASSTQGAEAFF
CDR3 DNA: TGTGCCAGCAGTACCCAAGGAGCTGAAGCTTTCTTT

V gene: TRBV19
D gene: NA
J gene: TRBJ2-5
clone size: many
CDR3 protein: CASRPGNGETQYF
CDR3 DNA: TGTGCCAGTAGGCCCGGGAACGGTGAGACCCAGTACTTC

V gene: TRBV14
D gene: TRBD1
J gene: TRBJ2-1
clone size: NA
CDR3 protein: CASSSRQGPTYNEQFF
CDR3 DNA: TGTGCCAGCAGCTCGCGACAGGGACCTACCTACAATGAGCAGTTCTTC

V gene: TRBV28
D gene: NA
J gene: TRBJ2-7
clone size: once
CDR3 protein: CASTTTGSPYEQYF
CDR3 DNA: TGTGCCAGCACCACTACAGGGAGCCCCTACGAGCAGTACTTC

V gene: TRBV11-3
D gene: TRBD2
J gene: TRBJ2-5
clone size: few
CDR3 protein: CASSQGIAGLGETQYF
CDR3 DNA: TGTGCCAGCAGCCAGGGTATAGCGGGATTGGGAGAGACCCAGTACTTC

V gene: TRBV9
D gene: TRBD1
J gene: TRBJ2-5
clone size: few
CDR3 protein: CASSPGTVQETQYF
CDR3 DNA: TGTGCCAGCAGCCCCGGGACAGTCCAAGAGACCCAGTACTTC

V gene: TRBV7-8
D gene: NA
J gene: TRBJ1-5
clone size: few
CDR3 protein: CASSSNSNQPQHF
CDR3 DNA: TGTGCCAGCAGCTCCAATAGCAATCAGCCCCAGCATTTT

V gene: TRBV5-1
D gene: NA
J gene: TRBJ2-5
clone size: NA
CDR3 protein: CASSTEETQYF
CDR3 DNA: TGCGCCAGCAGCACTGAAGAGACCCAGTACTTC

V gene: TRBV28
D gene: TRBD1
J gene: TRBJ1-5
clone size: NA
CDR3 protein: CASSIPGQGNQPQHF
CDR3 DNA: TGTGCCAGCAGTATTCCGGGACAGGGGAATCAGCCCCAGCATTTT

V gene: TRBV5-1
D gene: NA
J gene: TRBJ2-1
clone size: NA
CDR3 protein: CASSLQGMDSYNEQFF
CDR3 DNA: TGCGCCAGCAGCTTGCAGGGGATGGACTCCTACAATGAGCAGTTCTTC

V gene: TRBV9
D gene: TRBD2
J gene: TRBJ2-1
clone size: NA
CDR3 protein: CASSVESSGRDEQFF
CDR3 DNA: TGTGCCAGCAGCGTAGAGTCTAGCGGGAGAGATGAGCAGTTCTTC

V gene: TRBV10-3
D gene: TRBD1
J gene: TRBJ1-2
clone size: NA
CDR3 protein: CAIKLRDRDGYTF
CDR3 DNA: TGTGCCATCAAACTCCGGGACAGGGATGGCTACACCTTC

V gene: TRBV18
D gene: TRBD1
J gene: TRBJ1-1
clone size: few
CDR3 protein: CASSPQGAESEAFF
CDR3 DNA: TGTGCCAGCTCACCACAGGGGGCCGAATCTGAAGCTTTCTTT

V gene: TRBV28
D gene: TRBD1
J gene: TRBJ1-2
clone size: NA
CDR3 protein: CASSTRYRGNYGYTF
CDR3 DNA: TGTGCCAGCAGTACTAGGTACAGGGGAAACTATGGCTACACCTTC

V gene: TRBV29-1
D gene: TRBD1
J gene: TRBJ1-2
clone size: few
CDR3 protein: CSVGGTGAYGYTF
CDR3 DNA: TGCAGCGTTGGTGGGACAGGCGCATATGGCTACACCTTC